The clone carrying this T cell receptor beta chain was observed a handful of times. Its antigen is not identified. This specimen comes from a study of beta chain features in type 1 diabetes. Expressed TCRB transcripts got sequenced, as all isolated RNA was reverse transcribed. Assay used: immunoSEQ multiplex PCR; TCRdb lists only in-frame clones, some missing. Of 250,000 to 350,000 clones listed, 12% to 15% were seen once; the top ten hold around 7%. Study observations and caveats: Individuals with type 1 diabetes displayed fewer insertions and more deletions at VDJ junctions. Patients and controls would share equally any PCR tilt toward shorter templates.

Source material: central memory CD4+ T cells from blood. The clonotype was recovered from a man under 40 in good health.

The CDR3 region is CASSPRPQGGSDTQYF. In DNA, the CDR3 is TGTGCCAGCTCCCCAAGGCCGCAGGGTGGGTCAGATACGCAGTATTTT. This chain uses TRBV18 with TRBJ2-3; D is possibly TRBD1 (5 bases). V dropped 6 bases and J dropped 4 bases, with 20 bases sitting between them. Germline V lookup: CDR1 KGHSH, CDR2 LQKENI. This CDR3 spans 16 amino acids.